These T cell receptor beta chains were read from a single sample in a study of blood T cell repertoires in COVID-19. Generated by immunoSEQ multiplex PCR, the TCRdb table keeps only in-frame clones and is missing some. The sample lists some 300,000 clones, 88% occurring once. Source material: PBMCs or T cells enriched from blood (not recorded which). The receptors were gathered from a woman aged 60-70 years in a cohort exposed to, infected with or recovered from COVID-19 (not recorded which). Both conserved end residues are part of each CDR3. The D gene is left open where the match is weak. A row's size may be missing; if present it is once, few, many or a size class.

clone size,D gene,J gene,V gene,CDR3 protein,CDR3 DNA
-,-,TRBJ2-1,TRBV19,CASSIRVGSSYNEQFF,TGTGCCAGTAGTATAAGGGTCGGGAGCTCCTACAATGAGCAGTTCTTC
-,-,TRBJ1-2,TRBV12-1,CASSFDREWSGYTF,TGTGCCAGCAGCTTTGACAGGGAATGGAGTGGCTACACCTTC
few,-,TRBJ2-5,TRBV7-3,CASSPGGQETQYF,TGTGCCAGCAGCCCCGGGGGCCAAGAGACCCAGTACTTC
-,TRBD2,TRBJ2-3,TRBV30,CAWASGGSTDTQYF,TGTGCCTGGGCTAGCGGGGGGAGCACAGATACGCAGTATTTT
few,TRBD2,TRBJ2-1,TRBV10-1,CASSDAGTNTNEQFF,TGCGCCAGCAGCGATGCCGGGACTAACACCAATGAGCAGTTCTTC
-,TRBD2,TRBJ2-1,TRBV18,CASSPPRTSGGNEQFF,TGTGCCAGCTCACCACCGCGGACTAGCGGGGGTAATGAGCAGTTCTTC
-,TRBD1,TRBJ2-1,TRBV7-2,CASSFGTGINEQFF,TGTGCCAGCAGCTTCGGGACAGGGATCAATGAGCAGTTCTTC
-,-,TRBJ1-2,TRBV24-1,CATSDSVIGYTF,TGTGCCACCAGTGATTCGGTTATTGGCTACACCTTC
-,-,TRBJ2-5,TRBV28,CASSLEGARIQETQYF,TGTGCCAGCAGTTTGGAGGGGGCCCGGATCCAAGAGACCCAGTACTTC
once,-,TRBJ1-2,TRBV27,CASSLSGPRGVHGYTF,TGTGCCAGCAGTTTAAGCGGGCCCCGAGGGGTGCATGGCTACACCTTC
-,TRBD2,TRBJ2-1,TRBV9,CASSVETSGSSYNEQFF,TGTGCCAGCAGCGTAGAAACTAGCGGGAGCTCCTACAATGAGCAGTTCTTC
-,TRBD1,TRBJ1-2,TRBV18,CASSPATGSGYTF,TGTGCCAGCTCACCAGCGACAGGGTCTGGCTACACCTTC
-,-,TRBJ2-7,TRBV28,CASSSRWPPYEQYF,TGTGCCAGCAGTTCTAGGTGGCCACCCTACGAGCAGTACTTC
-,-,TRBJ1-4,TRBV28,CASRPGGATNEKLFF,TGTGCCAGCAGGCCGGGGGGCGCGACTAATGAAAAACTGTTTTTT
-,-,TRBJ1-6,TRBV5-1,CASSLSTGSYNSPLHF,TGCGCCAGCAGCCTATCCACAGGGTCCTATAATTCACCCCTCCACTTT
-,TRBD1,TRBJ1-1,TRBV30,CAWSVWGTTGVNTEAFF,TGTGCCTGGAGTGTTTGGGGGACGACAGGGGTCAACACTGAAGCTTTCTTT
-,-,TRBJ1-5,TRBV28,CASSLGGNSNQPQHF,TGTGCCAGCAGTTTAGGAGGGAATAGCAATCAGCCCCAGCATTTT
-,TRBD1,TRBJ1-6,TRBV14,CASSLTGGRSPLHF,TGTGCCAGCAGCCTGACAGGGGGCCGTTCACCCCTCCACTTT
-,-,TRBJ1-4,TRBV24-1,CATASDEKLFF,TGTGCCACCGCGTCCGATGAAAAACTGTTTTTT
-,TRBD2,TRBJ2-7,TRBV2,CASGPTSGAYEQYF,TGTGCCAGCGGCCCGACTAGCGGGGCCTACGAGCAGTACTTC
few,-,TRBJ1-6,TRBV7-9,CASSLEAGPNSPLHF,TGTGCCAGCAGCTTAGAGGCAGGTCCAAATTCACCCCTCCACTTT
-,TRBD1,TRBJ2-3,TRBV28,CASSHGTGQGTTDTQYF,TGTGCCAGCAGCCACGGAACGGGACAGGGTACGACAGATACGCAGTATTTT
-,TRBD2,TRBJ2-7,TRBV10-2,CASSLTSREQYF,TGCGCCAGCAGTTTGACTAGCCGCGAGCAGTACTTC